This TCR beta chain came from a study of naive and memory T cell subsets. Study-level findings and limits: Possibly reflecting memory cells re-expressing CD45RA, a few larger clonotypes occurred in naive repertoires, especially CD8.

This clonotype was counted a single time. Its antigen remains unidentified. Cells stained for CD3, CD4, CD8, CD45RA and CD27 were sorted into four subsets. The CDR3 has 15 amino acids. CDR1 is SGHRS and CDR2 is YFSETQ in the germline V gene. The V and J ends lost 0 bases and 8 bases respectively, with 15 bases between them. Both TRBC1 and TRBC2 were covered by a beta constant-region primer of two equimolar oligonucleotides. The ligated cDNA underwent four PCR rounds using SP2 and nested alpha and beta constant-region primers. TCRdb reprocessed the UMI-ligation and nested PCR reads with MiXCR, giving one entry per CDR3 protein. This table holds 130,000 to 150,000 distinct CDR3 sequences, roughly 23% found once.

This clonotype originated in a human donor in good health. The sample taken for sequencing was naive CD4+ T cells from blood. V is TRBV5-1 and J is TRBJ2-1, with TRBD2 as a possible D gene (5 bases). The CDR3 reads CASSLALALRDEQFF. In DNA, the CDR3 is TGCGCCAGCAGCTTGGCGCTAGCCTTGAGGGATGAGCAGTTCTTC.